The rows below give T cell receptor beta chains drawn from one sample of a study of blood T cell repertoires in COVID-19. Profiling relied on immunoSEQ multiplex PCR, and the TCRdb table lists in-frame clones only, not all of them. The table lists some 100,000 clones, approximately 92% of them singletons. Sequencing was carried out using peripheral blood. All receptors come from a woman older than 75 with active COVID-19. CDR3s include the opening cysteine and the closing phenylalanine or tryptophan. Each record gives: clone size, V gene, J gene, D gene, CDR3 DNA, CDR3 protein. D genes are given only for firm matches. Only part of the rows carry a size: once, few, many, or a class if the clone is expanded.

clone size: NA
V gene: TRBV19
J gene: TRBJ1-1
D gene: NA
CDR3 DNA: TGTGCCAGTAGTATTTGGACAGCCATGAACACTGAAGCTTTCTTT
CDR3 protein: CASSIWTAMNTEAFF

clone size: NA
V gene: TRBV27
J gene: TRBJ2-1
D gene: TRBD2
CDR3 DNA: TGTGCCAGCAGTTTCCGGACTAGCGGGGTCAATGAGCAGTTCTTC
CDR3 protein: CASSFRTSGVNEQFF

clone size: once
V gene: TRBV5-5
J gene: TRBJ2-1
D gene: NA
CDR3 DNA: TGTGCCAGCAGCCAGAGGCGGCAAATCAACTTAAATGAGCAGTTCTTC
CDR3 protein: CASSQRRQINLNEQFF

clone size: NA
V gene: TRBV28
J gene: TRBJ2-3
D gene: NA
CDR3 DNA: TGTGCCAGCCTTACAACCACAGATACGCAGTATTTT
CDR3 protein: CASLTTTDTQYF

clone size: NA
V gene: TRBV2
J gene: TRBJ2-2
D gene: TRBD2
CDR3 DNA: TGTGCCAGCAGTGGAAGCGGGAGGGCCGCCACCGGGGAGCTGTTTTTT
CDR3 protein: CASSGSGRAATGELFF

clone size: NA
V gene: TRBV19
J gene: TRBJ2-7
D gene: NA
CDR3 DNA: TGTGCCAGTAGTGTTGCTACCTACGAGCAGTACTTC
CDR3 protein: CASSVATYEQYF

clone size: NA
V gene: TRBV19
J gene: TRBJ2-7
D gene: TRBD2
CDR3 DNA: TGTGCCAGTAGTATAGGGCTAGCGGCCTCCTACGAGCAGTACTTC
CDR3 protein: CASSIGLAASYEQYF

clone size: few
V gene: TRBV2
J gene: TRBJ2-3
D gene: NA
CDR3 DNA: TGTGCCAGCAAGCGGACTAGCACAGATACGCAGTATTTT
CDR3 protein: CASKRTSTDTQYF

clone size: NA
V gene: TRBV5-6
J gene: TRBJ2-1
D gene: TRBD2
CDR3 DNA: TGTGCCAGCTCCTATGGCGGGAGAGCCCTGGGCAATGAGCAGTTCTTC
CDR3 protein: CASSYGGRALGNEQFF

clone size: NA
V gene: TRBV7-2
J gene: TRBJ1-5
D gene: TRBD1
CDR3 DNA: TGTGCCAGCAGCCTGCGGGACAGCCTTAATCAGCCCCAGCATTTT
CDR3 protein: CASSLRDSLNQPQHF

clone size: NA
V gene: TRBV2
J gene: TRBJ1-1
D gene: NA
CDR3 DNA: TGTGCCAGCAGTGAGTTGAGGAGGATGAACACTGAAGCTTTCTTT
CDR3 protein: CASSELRRMNTEAFF

clone size: NA
V gene: TRBV19
J gene: TRBJ2-5
D gene: TRBD1
CDR3 DNA: TGTGCCAGTAGTGATCGGACAGGGGGAATGGAGACCCAGTACTTC
CDR3 protein: CASSDRTGGMETQYF

clone size: NA
V gene: TRBV6-2/TRBV6-3
J gene: TRBJ2-7
D gene: NA
CDR3 DNA: TGTGCCAGCAGTTCCACCTGGAGCGGGCCCCGCTCCTACGAGCAGTACTTC
CDR3 protein: CASSSTWSGPRSYEQYF

clone size: NA
V gene: TRBV19
J gene: TRBJ2-7
D gene: TRBD1
CDR3 DNA: TGTGCCAGTAGTCAAGGACAGGGGACTCGCGAGCAGTACTTC
CDR3 protein: CASSQGQGTREQYF

clone size: NA
V gene: TRBV29-1
J gene: TRBJ2-7
D gene: TRBD2
CDR3 DNA: TGCAGCGTTGTTGGACTAGCGGGAGGATCCGGCATTGAGCAGTACTTC
CDR3 protein: CSVVGLAGGSGIEQYF

clone size: NA
V gene: TRBV18
J gene: TRBJ1-5
D gene: TRBD1
CDR3 DNA: TGTGCCAGCTCACCTTTTCCCGGGACAGGAGTCAATCAGCCCCAGCATTTT
CDR3 protein: CASSPFPGTGVNQPQHF

clone size: NA
V gene: TRBV5-5
J gene: TRBJ2-5
D gene: NA
CDR3 DNA: TGTGCCAGCAGCTTGTTCGACCAAGAGACCCAGTACTTC
CDR3 protein: CASSLFDQETQYF

clone size: NA
V gene: TRBV7-9
J gene: TRBJ1-2
D gene: NA
CDR3 DNA: TGTGCCAGCAGCTCTGGACAGACGGATGGCTACACCTTC
CDR3 protein: CASSSGQTDGYTF

clone size: NA
V gene: TRBV7-8
J gene: TRBJ2-1
D gene: TRBD2
CDR3 DNA: TGTGCCAGCAGCCCAGCCCATCTACAGGGCACCGGGACTAGTGATGAGCAGTTCTTC
CDR3 protein: CASSPAHLQGTGTSDEQFF

clone size: NA
V gene: TRBV29-1
J gene: TRBJ2-2
D gene: NA
CDR3 DNA: TGCAGCGTTCGACTGAATACCGGGGAGCTGTTTTTT
CDR3 protein: CSVRLNTGELFF

clone size: NA
V gene: TRBV19
J gene: TRBJ1-6
D gene: NA
CDR3 DNA: TGTGCCAGTAGTGCCGGACTGAGCTCCTATAATTCACCCCTCCACTTT
CDR3 protein: CASSAGLSSYNSPLHF

clone size: NA
V gene: TRBV3-1/TRBV3-2
J gene: TRBJ2-6
D gene: NA
CDR3 DNA: TGTGCCAGCAGCCAAGATACCCGGGGGGCCAACGTCCTGACTTTC
CDR3 protein: CASSQDTRGANVLTF

clone size: NA
V gene: TRBV11-2
J gene: TRBJ1-5
D gene: NA
CDR3 DNA: TGTGCCAGCAGCTTAGGTCCCTATAGCAATCAGCCCCAGCATTTT
CDR3 protein: CASSLGPYSNQPQHF

clone size: NA
V gene: TRBV10-3
J gene: TRBJ1-6
D gene: NA
CDR3 DNA: TGTGCCATCAGTGCCTCGGACAGAGAACATTCACCCCTCCACTTT
CDR3 protein: CAISASDREHSPLHF

clone size: NA
V gene: TRBV28
J gene: TRBJ2-7
D gene: NA
CDR3 DNA: TGTGCCAGCAGGGATCAGGGCAGCACCTACGAGCAGTACTTC
CDR3 protein: CASRDQGSTYEQYF

clone size: NA
V gene: TRBV11-2
J gene: TRBJ2-1
D gene: NA
CDR3 DNA: TGTGCCAGCAGTTCAACAGGTCAGCAGTTCTTC
CDR3 protein: CASSSTGQQFF